This TCR beta chain comes out of a study of cytomegalovirus exposure and HLA in healthy donors. Findings and caveats of the study: For most TCR beta V segments, an earlier analysis put the productive rate at about 87% or about 30% of the time. Reportedly, diagnosis of cytomegalovirus status by the classifier showed high specificity and sensitivity. What a later analysis showed was that several of the most significant clusters appeared linked to common viral pathogens.

With regard to this clone: Its antigen is currently unknown.

Both 60 Vbeta primers and 13 Jbeta primers went into the PCR. Original methodology: The count from a later analysis was some 83 million unique TCR beta chains, some 12 million of them shared. Some clones are missing from TCRdb's copy, which holds only in-frame ones; the method was immunoSEQ multiplex PCR. V and J calls and clone size come straight from that table; D and trimming were deduced from the DNA. The data show 75,000 or so clones, 60% to 80% seen once. The CDR3 extends over 15 amino acids. From germline, CDR1 is SGHDN and CDR2 FVKESK. The V end lost 4 bases, the J end lost 3 bases, and 13 bases lay between the germline ends.

Sequenced sample: PBMCs. This clonotype was sampled from a woman aged 25-40 years in good health and CMV-seropositive. This sequence joins TRBV14 and TRBJ1-5; maybe TRBD1 (5 bases). The CDR3 loop is CASSRSGASNQPQHF. In DNA form, the CDR3 reads TGTGCCAGCAGCCGTAGCGGGGCCTCCAATCAGCCCCAGCATTTT.